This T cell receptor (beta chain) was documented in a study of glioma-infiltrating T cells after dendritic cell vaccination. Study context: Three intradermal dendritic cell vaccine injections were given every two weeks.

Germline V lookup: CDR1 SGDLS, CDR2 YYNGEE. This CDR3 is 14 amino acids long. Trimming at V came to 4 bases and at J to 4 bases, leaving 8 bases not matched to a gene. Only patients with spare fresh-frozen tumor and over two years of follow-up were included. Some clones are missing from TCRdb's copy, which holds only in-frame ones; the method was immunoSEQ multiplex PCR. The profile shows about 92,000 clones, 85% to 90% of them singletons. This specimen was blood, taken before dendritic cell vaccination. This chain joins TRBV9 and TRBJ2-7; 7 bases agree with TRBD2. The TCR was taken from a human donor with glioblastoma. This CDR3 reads CASSSRGEGYEQYF. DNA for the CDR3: TGTGCCAGCAGCTCCCGCGGGGAGGGTTACGAGCAGTACTTC.